The sample holds one count of the clone carrying this T cell receptor beta chain. Measured with immunoSEQ multiplex PCR; TCRdb has only the in-frame clones, and not every one. The data show 45,000 to 60,000 clones, less than 85% seen once. V was cut by 2 bases and J by 3 bases, with 10 bases left in between. From germline, CDR1 is SSHAT and CDR2 FNYEAQ (reference sequence). CDR3 length: 14 amino acids. The data were obtained in a study of T cell clones after liver transplantation. As for the study in general: Three of the eight recipients were HCV-positive; the rest had non-autoimmune, non-viral transplant indications.

Sequences were derived from CD4+ T cells from blood, sampled before liver transplant. The clonotype comes from a human donor who received a liver transplant. The chain combines TRBV7-7 with TRBJ2-5; a possible D gene is TRBD1 (5 bases). CDR3 amino acids: CASSLPATEETQYF. CDR3 sequence (DNA): TGTGCCAGCAGCTTACCGGCGACAGAAGAGACCCAGTACTTC.